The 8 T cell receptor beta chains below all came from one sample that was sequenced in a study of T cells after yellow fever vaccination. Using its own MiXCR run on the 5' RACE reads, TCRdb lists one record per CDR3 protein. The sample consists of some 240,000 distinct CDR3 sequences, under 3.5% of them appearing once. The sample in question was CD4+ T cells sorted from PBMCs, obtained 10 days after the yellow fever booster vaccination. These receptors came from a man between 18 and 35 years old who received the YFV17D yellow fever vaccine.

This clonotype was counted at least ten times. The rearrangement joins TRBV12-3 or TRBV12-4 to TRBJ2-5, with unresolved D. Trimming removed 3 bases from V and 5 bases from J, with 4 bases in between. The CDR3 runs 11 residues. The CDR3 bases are TGTGCCAGCAGTTTCTACGAGACCCAGTACTTC. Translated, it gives CASSFYETQYF.

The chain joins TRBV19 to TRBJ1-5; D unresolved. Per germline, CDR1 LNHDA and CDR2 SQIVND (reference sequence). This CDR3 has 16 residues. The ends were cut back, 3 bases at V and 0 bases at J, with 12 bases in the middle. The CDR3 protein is CASSIGQQYSNQPQHF. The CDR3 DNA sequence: TGTGCCAGTAGTATCGGCCAACAGTATAGCAATCAGCCCCAGCATTTT.

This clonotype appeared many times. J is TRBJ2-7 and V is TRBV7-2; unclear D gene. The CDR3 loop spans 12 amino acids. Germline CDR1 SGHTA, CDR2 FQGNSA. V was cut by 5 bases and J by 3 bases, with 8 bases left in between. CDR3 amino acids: CASSHGSYEQYF. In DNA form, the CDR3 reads TGTGCCAGCAGCCACGGCAGCTACGAGCAGTACTTC.

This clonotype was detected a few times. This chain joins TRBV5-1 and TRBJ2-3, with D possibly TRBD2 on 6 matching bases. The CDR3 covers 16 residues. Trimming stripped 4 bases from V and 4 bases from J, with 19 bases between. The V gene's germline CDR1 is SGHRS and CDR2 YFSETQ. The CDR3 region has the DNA TGCGCCAGCAGCCTGCCGGTGGCGGGGAACGCAGATACGCAGTATTTT. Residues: CASSLPVAGNADTQYF.

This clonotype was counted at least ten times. The CDR3 sequence: CSARGLTNTGELFF. Here the CDR3 DNA reads TGCAGTGCTAGGGGGCTTACAAACACCGGGGAGCTGTTTTTT. The chain has TRBV20-1 and TRBJ2-2, with a tentative D call TRBD1 (5 bases). The CDR3 is 14 amino acids. In germline, CDR1 is DFQATT, CDR2 SNEGSKA (reference sequence). V shed 3 bases and J shed 2 bases, with 10 bases lying between them.

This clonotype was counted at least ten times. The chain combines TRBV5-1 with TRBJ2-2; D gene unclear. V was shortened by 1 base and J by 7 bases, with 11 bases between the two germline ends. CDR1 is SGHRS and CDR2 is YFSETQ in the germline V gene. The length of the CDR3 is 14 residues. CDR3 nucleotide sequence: TGCGCCAGCAGCTTGTTCGAGTATGGCGGGGAGCTGTTTTTT. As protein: CASSLFEYGGELFF.

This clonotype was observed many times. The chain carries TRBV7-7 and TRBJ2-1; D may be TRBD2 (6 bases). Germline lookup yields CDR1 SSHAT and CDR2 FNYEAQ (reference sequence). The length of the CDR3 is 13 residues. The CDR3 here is CASSAGLNNEQFF. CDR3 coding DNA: TGTGCTAGCTCTGCGGGACTTAACAATGAGCAGTTCTTC.

The DNA for the CDR3 is TGTGCCAGCAGCTCTGGACAAATTCAAGAGACCCAGTACTTC. Its translation: CASSSGQIQETQYF. The chain has TRBV5-4 and TRBJ2-5; tentative D call: TRBD1 (5 bases). Germline CDR1 and CDR2: SGHNT and YYREEE (reference sequence). The CDR3 has 14 amino acids. V lost 3 bases to trimming and J lost 2 bases, with 11 bases between them.